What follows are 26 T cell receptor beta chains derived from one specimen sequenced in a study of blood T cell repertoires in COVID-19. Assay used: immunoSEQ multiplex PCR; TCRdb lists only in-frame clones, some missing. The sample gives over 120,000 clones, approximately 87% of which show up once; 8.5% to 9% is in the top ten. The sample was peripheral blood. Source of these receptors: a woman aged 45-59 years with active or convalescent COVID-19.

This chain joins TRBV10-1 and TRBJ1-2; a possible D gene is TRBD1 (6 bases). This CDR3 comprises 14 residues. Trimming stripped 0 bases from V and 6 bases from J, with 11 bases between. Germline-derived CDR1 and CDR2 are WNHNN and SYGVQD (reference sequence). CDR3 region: CASSESTGSDGYTF. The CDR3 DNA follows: TGCGCCAGCAGTGAGTCGACAGGATCGGATGGCTACACCTTC.

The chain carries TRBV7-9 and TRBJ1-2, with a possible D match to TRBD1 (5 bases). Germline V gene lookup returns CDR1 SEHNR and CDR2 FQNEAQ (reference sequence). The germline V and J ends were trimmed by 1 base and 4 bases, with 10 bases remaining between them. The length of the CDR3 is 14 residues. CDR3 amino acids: CASSLGQLIYGYTF. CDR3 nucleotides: TGTGCCAGCAGCTTAGGACAGTTAATCTATGGCTACACCTTC.

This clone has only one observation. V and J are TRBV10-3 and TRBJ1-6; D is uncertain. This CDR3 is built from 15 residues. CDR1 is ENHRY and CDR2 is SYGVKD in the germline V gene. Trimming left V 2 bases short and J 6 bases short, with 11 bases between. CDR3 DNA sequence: TGTGCCATCAGTGAGCCGGGTGGGAGTAATTCACCCCTCCACTTT. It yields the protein CAISEPGGSNSPLHF.

The CDR3 is CASSLGGPPNYGYTF. The CDR3 nucleotides are TGTGCCAGCAGCTTGGGGGGGCCTCCTAACTATGGCTACACCTTC. This chain joins TRBV5-4 and TRBJ1-2; weak D call: TRBD1 (6 bases). CDR3 size: 15 residues. The V gene's germline CDR1 is SGHNT and CDR2 YYREEE (reference sequence). The V and J ends lost 0 bases and 0 bases respectively, with 9 bases between them.

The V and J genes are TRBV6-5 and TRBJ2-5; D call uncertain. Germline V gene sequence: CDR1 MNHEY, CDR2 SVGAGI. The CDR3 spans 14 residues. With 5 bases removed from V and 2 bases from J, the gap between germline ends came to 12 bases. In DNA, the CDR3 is TGTGCCAGCAGTCCCCCCCCGGGTCAAGAGACCCAGTACTTC. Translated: CASSPPPGQETQYF.

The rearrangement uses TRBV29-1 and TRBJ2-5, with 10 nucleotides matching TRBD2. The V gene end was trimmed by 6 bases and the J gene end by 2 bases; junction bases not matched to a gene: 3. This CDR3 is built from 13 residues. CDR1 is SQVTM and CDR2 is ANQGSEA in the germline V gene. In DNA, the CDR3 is TGCAGCGTCAGGACTAGCGGACAAGAGACCCAGTACTTC. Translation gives CSVRTSGQETQYF.

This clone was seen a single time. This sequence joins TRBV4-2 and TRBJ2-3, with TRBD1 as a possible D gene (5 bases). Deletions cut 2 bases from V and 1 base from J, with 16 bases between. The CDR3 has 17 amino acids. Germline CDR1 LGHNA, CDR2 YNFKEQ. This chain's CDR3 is CASSQWSQGAGTDTQYF. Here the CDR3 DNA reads TGTGCCAGCAGCCAATGGTCGCAGGGCGCGGGCACAGATACGCAGTATTTT.

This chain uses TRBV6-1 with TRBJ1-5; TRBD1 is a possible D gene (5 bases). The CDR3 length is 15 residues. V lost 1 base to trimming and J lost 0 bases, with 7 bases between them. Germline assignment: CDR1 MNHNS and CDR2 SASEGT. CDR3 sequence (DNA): TGTGCCAGCAGTGAAGGGGGCTATAGCAATCAGCCCCAGCATTTT. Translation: CASSEGGYSNQPQHF.

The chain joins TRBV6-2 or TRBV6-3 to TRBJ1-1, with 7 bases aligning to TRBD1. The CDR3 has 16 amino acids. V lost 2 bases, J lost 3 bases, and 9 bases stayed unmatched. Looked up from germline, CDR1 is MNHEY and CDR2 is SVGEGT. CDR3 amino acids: CASSYLDRVMDTEAFF. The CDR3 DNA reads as TGTGCCAGCAGTTACCTTGACAGGGTTATGGACACTGAAGCTTTCTTT.

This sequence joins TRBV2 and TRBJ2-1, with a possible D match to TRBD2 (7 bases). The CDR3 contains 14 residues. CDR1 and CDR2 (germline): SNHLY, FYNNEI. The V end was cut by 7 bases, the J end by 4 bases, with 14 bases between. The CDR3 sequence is CASTGVAGYNEQFF. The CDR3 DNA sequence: TGTGCCAGCACAGGGGTAGCGGGTTACAATGAGCAGTTCTTC. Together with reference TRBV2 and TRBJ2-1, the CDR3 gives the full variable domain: EPEVTQTPSHQVTQMGQEVILRCVPISNHLYFYWYRQILGQKVEFLVSFYNNEISEKSEIFDDQFSVERPDGSNFTLKIRSTKLEDSAMYFCASTGVAGYNEQFFGPGTRLTVL.

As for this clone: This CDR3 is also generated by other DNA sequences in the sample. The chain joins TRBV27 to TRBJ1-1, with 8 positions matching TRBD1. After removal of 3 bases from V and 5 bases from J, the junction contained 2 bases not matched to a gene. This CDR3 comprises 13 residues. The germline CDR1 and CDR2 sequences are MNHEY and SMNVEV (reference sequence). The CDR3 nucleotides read TGTGCCAGCAGTTTGACAGGGGTTACTGAAGCTTTCTTT. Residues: CASSLTGVTEAFF.

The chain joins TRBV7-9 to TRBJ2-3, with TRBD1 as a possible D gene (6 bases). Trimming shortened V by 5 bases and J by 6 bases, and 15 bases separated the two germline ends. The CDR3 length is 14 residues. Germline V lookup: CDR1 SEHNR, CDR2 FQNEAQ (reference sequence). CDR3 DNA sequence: TGTGCCAGCAGCCTTCACCCCGGACAGGATACGCAGTATTTT. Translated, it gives CASSLHPGQDTQYF.

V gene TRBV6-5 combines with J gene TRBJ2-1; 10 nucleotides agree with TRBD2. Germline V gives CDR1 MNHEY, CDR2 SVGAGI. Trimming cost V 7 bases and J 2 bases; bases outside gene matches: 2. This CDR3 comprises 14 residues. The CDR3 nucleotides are TGTGCCAGCACCACTAGCGGGGCCTACAATGAGCAGTTCTTC. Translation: CASTTSGAYNEQFF.

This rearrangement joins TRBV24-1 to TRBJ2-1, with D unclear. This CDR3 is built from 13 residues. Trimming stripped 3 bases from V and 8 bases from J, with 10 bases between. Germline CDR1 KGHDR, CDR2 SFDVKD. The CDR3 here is CATSDPPEYEQFF. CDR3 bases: TGTGCCACCAGTGATCCCCCCGAGTATGAGCAGTTCTTC.

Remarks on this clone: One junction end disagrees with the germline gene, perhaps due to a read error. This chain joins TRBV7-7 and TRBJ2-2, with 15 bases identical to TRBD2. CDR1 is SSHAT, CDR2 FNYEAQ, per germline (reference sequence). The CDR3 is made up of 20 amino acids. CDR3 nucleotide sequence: TGTGCTAGCAGCCCCGGCTGGACTAGCGGGAGGGCCGAGGGCACCGGGGAGCTGTTTTTT. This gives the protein CASSPGWTSGRAEGTGELFF.

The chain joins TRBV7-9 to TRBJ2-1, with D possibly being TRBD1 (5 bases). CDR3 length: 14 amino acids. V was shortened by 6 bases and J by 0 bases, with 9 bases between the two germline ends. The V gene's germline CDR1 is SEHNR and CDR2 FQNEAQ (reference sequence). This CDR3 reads CASSPTASYNEQFF. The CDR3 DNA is TGTGCCAGCAGTCCGACAGCCTCCTACAATGAGCAGTTCTTC.

CDR3 sequence (DNA): TGTGCCAGCAGTTACGGTAGCGGGAGGTTCTCCTACGAGCAGTACTTC. Its translation: CASSYGSGRFSYEQYF. The chain couples TRBV6-2 or TRBV6-3 to TRBJ2-7, with 10 bases matching TRBD2. With V trimmed by 2 bases and J by 0 bases, 4 bases remained unmatched. Per germline, CDR1 MNHEY and CDR2 SVGEGT. The CDR3 runs 16 residues.

CDR3 bases: TGTGCCAGCAGCTTACCAGGGGACTATGGCTACACCTTC. Its protein is CASSLPGDYGYTF. This chain uses TRBV7-9 with TRBJ1-2, with a possible D match to TRBD1 (6 bases). The CDR3 is made up of 13 amino acids. V shed 2 bases and J shed 3 bases, with 7 bases lying between them. The germline V gene encodes CDR1 SEHNR and CDR2 FQNEAQ (reference sequence). Looking up the rest from reference TRBV7-9 and TRBJ1-2 gives the full variable domain: DTGVSQNPRHKITKRGQNVTFRCDPISEHNRLYWYRQTLGQGPEFLTYFQNEAQLEKSRLLSDRFSAERPKGSFSTLEIQRTEQGDSAMYLCASSLPGDYGYTFGSGTRLTVV.

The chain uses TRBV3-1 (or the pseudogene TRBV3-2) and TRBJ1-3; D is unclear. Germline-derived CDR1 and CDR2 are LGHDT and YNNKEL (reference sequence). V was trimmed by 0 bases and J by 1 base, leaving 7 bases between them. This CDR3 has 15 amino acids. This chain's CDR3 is CASSQELHSGNTIYF. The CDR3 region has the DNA TGTGCCAGCAGCCAAGAACTGCATTCTGGAAACACCATATATTTT.

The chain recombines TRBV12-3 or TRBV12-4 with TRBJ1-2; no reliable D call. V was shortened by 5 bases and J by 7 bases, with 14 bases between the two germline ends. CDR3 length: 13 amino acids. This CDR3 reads CASSAPGGGGYTF. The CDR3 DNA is TGTGCCAGCAGTGCCCCGGGAGGAGGTGGCTACACCTTC.

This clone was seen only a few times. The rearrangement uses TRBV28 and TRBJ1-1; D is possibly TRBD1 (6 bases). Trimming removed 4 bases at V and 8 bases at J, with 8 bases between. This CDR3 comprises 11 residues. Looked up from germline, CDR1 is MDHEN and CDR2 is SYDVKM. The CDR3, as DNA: TGTGCCAGCAGTTACAGGGACGAAGCTTTCTTT. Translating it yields CASSYRDEAFF.

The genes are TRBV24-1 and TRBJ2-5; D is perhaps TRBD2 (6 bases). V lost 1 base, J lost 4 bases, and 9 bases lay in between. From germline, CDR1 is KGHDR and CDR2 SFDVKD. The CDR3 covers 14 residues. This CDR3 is CATSDFGSGETQYF. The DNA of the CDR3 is TGTGCCACCAGTGATTTCGGGAGTGGAGAGACCCAGTACTTC.

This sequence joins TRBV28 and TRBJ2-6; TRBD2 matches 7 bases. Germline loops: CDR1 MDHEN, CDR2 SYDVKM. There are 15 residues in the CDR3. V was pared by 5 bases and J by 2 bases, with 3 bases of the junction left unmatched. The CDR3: CASSPGGAGANVLTF. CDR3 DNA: TGTGCCAGCAGTCCTGGGGGGGCTGGGGCCAACGTCCTGACTTTC.

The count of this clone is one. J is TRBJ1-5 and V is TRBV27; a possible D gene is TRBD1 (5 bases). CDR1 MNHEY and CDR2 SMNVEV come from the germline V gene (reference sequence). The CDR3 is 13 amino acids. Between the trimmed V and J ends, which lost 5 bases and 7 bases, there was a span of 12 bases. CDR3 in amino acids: CASSTQGDQPQHF. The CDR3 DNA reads TGTGCCAGCAGTACTCAGGGCGACCAGCCCCAGCATTTT.

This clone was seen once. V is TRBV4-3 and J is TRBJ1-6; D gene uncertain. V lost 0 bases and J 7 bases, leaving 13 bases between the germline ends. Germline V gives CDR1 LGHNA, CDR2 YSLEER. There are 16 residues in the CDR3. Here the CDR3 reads CASSQENIQYNSPLHF. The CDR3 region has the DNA TGCGCCAGCAGCCAAGAAAACATCCAGTACAATTCACCCCTCCACTTT.

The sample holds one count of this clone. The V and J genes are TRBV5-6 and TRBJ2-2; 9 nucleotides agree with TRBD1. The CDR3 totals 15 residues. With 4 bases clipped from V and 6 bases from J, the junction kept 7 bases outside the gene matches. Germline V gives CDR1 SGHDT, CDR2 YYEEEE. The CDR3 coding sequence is TGTGCCAGCAGCATTCCCGGACAGGGGTCCGGGGAGCTGTTTTTT. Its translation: CASSIPGQGSGELFF.